Listed below are T cell receptor beta chains from one sample, sequenced in a study of cytomegalovirus exposure and HLA in healthy donors. Sequencing was performed with immunoSEQ multiplex PCR; in TCRdb, only in-frame clones are kept and a portion is missing. The sample gives about 150,000 clones, about 72% of which show up once; approximately 2% is in the top ten. The sample was PBMCs. These receptors all stem from a man aged 35-49 years in good health and CMV-seronegative. Both conserved end residues are part of each CDR3. The D gene is left open where the match is weak.

j_call: TRBJ1-5; v_call: TRBV19; d_call: NA; cdr3_aa: CASTSALGRGYSNQPQHF
j_call: NA; v_call: TRBV6-5; d_call: TRBD1; cdr3_aa: CASNKGQPTYEQYF
j_call: TRBJ2-7; v_call: TRBV2; d_call: TRBD1; cdr3_aa: CATQPPGTEIYEQYF
j_call: TRBJ2-1; v_call: TRBV4-3; d_call: TRBD2; cdr3_aa: CASSFYSGSYNEQFF
j_call: TRBJ1-1; v_call: TRBV2; d_call: TRBD1; cdr3_aa: CASGTGQGIVNTEAFF
j_call: TRBJ1-2; v_call: TRBV6-5; d_call: TRBD1; cdr3_aa: CASSYSGQGPHGYTF
j_call: TRBJ1-4; v_call: TRBV19; d_call: TRBD1; cdr3_aa: CASSTTGGASEKLFF
j_call: TRBJ2-7; v_call: TRBV19; d_call: NA; cdr3_aa: CASSTAPDRSYEQYF
j_call: TRBJ1-2; v_call: TRBV19; d_call: TRBD1; cdr3_aa: CASSPDRGLGYGYTF
j_call: TRBJ1-1; v_call: TRBV5-1; d_call: TRBD1; cdr3_aa: CASSFASQGATEAFF
j_call: TRBJ1-3; v_call: TRBV19; d_call: NA; cdr3_aa: CASRPQNGESGNTIYF
j_call: TRBJ2-7; v_call: TRBV4-2; d_call: TRBD1; cdr3_aa: CASSQVWQGVYEQYF
j_call: TRBJ2-7; v_call: TRBV5-4; d_call: TRBD2; cdr3_aa: CASSWGPSGGAGYEQYF
j_call: TRBJ2-1; v_call: TRBV5-1; d_call: TRBD1; cdr3_aa: CASSVSGTGFHEQFF
j_call: TRBJ2-3; v_call: TRBV2; d_call: NA; cdr3_aa: CASSEGGAGRTDTQYF
j_call: TRBJ2-5; v_call: TRBV5-4; d_call: TRBD2; cdr3_aa: CASSLTSGTQETQYF
j_call: TRBJ1-5; v_call: TRBV19; d_call: NA; cdr3_aa: CASSIGPVGNQPQHF
j_call: TRBJ1-1; v_call: TRBV6-1; d_call: TRBD1; cdr3_aa: CASSGQENTEAFF
j_call: TRBJ1-1; v_call: TRBV5-1; d_call: NA; cdr3_aa: CASSLVTGGGTEAFF
j_call: TRBJ2-1; v_call: TRBV9; d_call: NA; cdr3_aa: CASSVGAGFDEQFF
j_call: TRBJ1-5; v_call: TRBV7-2; d_call: TRBD1; cdr3_aa: CASSPGQENQPQHF
j_call: TRBJ1-2; v_call: TRBV27; d_call: NA; cdr3_aa: CASSSISSLGIYGYTF
j_call: TRBJ1-6; v_call: TRBV9; d_call: NA; cdr3_aa: CASSVGENNSPLHF
j_call: TRBJ1-5; v_call: TRBV6-6; d_call: TRBD1; cdr3_aa: CASSYLDRVNQPQHF
j_call: TRBJ2-7; v_call: TRBV7-2; d_call: NA; cdr3_aa: CASSLLRGFGYEQYF
j_call: TRBJ2-1; v_call: TRBV5-6; d_call: TRBD2; cdr3_aa: CASSLRTSGDNEQFF
j_call: TRBJ1-1; v_call: TRBV7-3; d_call: TRBD1; cdr3_aa: CASSPGTGMNTEAFF
j_call: TRBJ2-7; v_call: TRBV2; d_call: TRBD2; cdr3_aa: CASSNSGGNEQYF